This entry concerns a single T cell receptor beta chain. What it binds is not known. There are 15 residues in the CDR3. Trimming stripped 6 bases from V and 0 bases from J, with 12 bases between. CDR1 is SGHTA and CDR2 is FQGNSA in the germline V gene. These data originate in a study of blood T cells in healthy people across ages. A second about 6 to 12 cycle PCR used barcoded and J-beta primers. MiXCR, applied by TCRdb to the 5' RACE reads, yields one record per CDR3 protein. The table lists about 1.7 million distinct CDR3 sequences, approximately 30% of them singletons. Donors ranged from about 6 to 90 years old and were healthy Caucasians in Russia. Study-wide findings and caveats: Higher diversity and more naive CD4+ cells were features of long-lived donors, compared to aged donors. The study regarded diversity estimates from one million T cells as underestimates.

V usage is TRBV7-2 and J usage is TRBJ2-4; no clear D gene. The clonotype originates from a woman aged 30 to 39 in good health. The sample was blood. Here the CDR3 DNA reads TGTGCCAGCAGTCTTGACTTTGTAGCCAAAAACATTCAGTACTTC. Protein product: CASSLDFVAKNIQYF.